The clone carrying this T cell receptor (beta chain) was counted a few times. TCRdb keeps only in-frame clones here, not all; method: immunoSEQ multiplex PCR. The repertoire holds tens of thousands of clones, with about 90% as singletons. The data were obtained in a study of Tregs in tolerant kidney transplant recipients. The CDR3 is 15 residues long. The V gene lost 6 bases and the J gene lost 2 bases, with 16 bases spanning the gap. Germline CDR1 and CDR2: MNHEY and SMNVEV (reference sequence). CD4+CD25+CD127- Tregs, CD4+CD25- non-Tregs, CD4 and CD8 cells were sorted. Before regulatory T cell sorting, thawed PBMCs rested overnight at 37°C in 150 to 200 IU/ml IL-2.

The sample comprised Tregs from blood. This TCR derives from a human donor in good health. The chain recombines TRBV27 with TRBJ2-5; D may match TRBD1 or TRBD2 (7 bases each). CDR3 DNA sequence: TGTGCCAGCAGAAAGCAGGGGGGGGTACAAGAGACCCAGTACTTC. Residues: CASRKQGGVQETQYF.